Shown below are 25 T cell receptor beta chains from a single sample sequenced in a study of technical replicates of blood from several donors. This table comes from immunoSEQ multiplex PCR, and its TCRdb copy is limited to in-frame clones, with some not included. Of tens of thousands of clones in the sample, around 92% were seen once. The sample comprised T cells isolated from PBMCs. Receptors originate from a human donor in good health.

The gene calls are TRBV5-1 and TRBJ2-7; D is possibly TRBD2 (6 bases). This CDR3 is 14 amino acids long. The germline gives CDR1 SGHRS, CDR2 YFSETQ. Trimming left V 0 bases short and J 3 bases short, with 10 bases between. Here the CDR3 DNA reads TGCGCCAGCAGCTTGGCGGGGGTAGGCTACGAGCAGTACTTC. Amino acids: CASSLAGVGYEQYF.

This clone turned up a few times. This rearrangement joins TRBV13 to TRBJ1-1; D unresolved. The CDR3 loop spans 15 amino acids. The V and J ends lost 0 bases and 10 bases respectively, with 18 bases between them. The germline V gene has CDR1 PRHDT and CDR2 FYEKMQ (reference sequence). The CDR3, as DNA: TGTGCCAGCAGCTTAGGCCCAGCGCCCCTCCTTGGAGCTTTCTTT. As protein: CASSLGPAPLLGAFF.

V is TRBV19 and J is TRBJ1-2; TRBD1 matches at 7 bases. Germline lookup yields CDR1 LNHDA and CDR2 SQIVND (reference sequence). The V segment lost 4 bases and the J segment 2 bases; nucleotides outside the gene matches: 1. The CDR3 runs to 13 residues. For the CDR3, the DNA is TGTGCCAGTAGTACGGGACAGAACTATGGCTACACCTTC. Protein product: CASSTGQNYGYTF.

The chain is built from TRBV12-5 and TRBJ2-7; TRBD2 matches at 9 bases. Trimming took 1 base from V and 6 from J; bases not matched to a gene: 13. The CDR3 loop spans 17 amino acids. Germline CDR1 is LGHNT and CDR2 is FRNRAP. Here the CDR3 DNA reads TGTGCTAGTGGTTTGGATGAGACTAGCGGCCTAACGGGCGAGCAGTACTTC. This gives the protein CASGLDETSGLTGEQYF.

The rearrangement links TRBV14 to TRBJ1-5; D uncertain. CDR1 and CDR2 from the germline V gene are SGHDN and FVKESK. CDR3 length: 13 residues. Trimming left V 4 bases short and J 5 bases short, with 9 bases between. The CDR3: CASSRGRDQPQHF. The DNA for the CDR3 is TGTGCCAGCAGCCGAGGGAGGGATCAGCCCCAGCATTTT.

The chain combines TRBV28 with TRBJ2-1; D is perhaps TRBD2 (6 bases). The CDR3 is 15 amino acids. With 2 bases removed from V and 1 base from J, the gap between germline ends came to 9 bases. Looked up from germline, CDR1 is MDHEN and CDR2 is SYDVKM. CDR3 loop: CASSLTLASYNEQFF. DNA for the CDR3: TGTGCCAGCAGTTTAACCCTAGCGTCCTACAATGAGCAGTTCTTC.

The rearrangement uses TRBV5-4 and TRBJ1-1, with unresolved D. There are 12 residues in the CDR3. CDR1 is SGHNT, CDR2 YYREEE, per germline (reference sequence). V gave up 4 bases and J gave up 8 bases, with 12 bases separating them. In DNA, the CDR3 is TGTGCCAGCAGCGATGACCGACTCGAAGCTTTCTTT. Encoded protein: CASSDDRLEAFF.

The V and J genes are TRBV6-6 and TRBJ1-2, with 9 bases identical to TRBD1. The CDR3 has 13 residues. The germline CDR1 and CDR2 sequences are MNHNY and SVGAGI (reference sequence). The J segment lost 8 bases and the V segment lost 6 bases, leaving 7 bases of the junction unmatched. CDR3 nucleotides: TGTGCCAGCAGCCTGGGACAGGGTCAGGGCTACACCTTC. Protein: CASSLGQGQGYTF.

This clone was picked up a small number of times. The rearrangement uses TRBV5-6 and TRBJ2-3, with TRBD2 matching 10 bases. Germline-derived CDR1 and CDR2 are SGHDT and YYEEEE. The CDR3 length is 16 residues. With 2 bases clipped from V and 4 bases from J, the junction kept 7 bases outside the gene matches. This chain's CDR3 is CASSLIGLAESDTQYF. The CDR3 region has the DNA TGTGCCAGCAGCTTAATCGGACTAGCGGAATCAGATACGCAGTATTTT.

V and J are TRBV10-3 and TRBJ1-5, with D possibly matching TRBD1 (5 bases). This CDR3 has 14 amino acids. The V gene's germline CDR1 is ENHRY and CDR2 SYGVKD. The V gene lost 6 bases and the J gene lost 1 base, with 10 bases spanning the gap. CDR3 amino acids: CAISLRQSNQPQHF. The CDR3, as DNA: TGTGCCATCAGCCTTAGACAGAGCAATCAGCCCCAGCATTTT.

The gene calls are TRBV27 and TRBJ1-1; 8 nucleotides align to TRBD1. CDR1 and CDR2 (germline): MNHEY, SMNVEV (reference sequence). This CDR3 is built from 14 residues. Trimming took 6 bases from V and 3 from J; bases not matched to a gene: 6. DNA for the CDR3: TGTGCCAGCAGGAGGACAGGGTGGGACACTGAAGCTTTCTTT. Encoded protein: CASRRTGWDTEAFF.

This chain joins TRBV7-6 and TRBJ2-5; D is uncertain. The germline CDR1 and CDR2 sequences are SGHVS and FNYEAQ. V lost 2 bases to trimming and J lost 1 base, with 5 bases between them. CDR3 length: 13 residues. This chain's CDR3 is CASSLHFQETQYF. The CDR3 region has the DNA TGTGCCAGCAGCTTACACTTCCAAGAGACCCAGTACTTC. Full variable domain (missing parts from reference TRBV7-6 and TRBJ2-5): GAGVSQSPRYKVTKRGQDVALRCDPISGHVSLYWYRQALGQGPEFLTYFNYEAQQDKSGLPNDRFSAERPEGSISTLTIQRTEQRDSAMYRCASSLHFQETQYFGPGTRLLVL.

CDR3 coding DNA: TGCGCCAGCAGTCTAAGACACCCCACAGATACGCAGTATTTT. Protein: CASSLRHPTDTQYF. The chain carries TRBV5-1 and TRBJ2-3, with D unresolved. The V gene's germline CDR1 is SGHRS and CDR2 YFSETQ. Trimming cost V 5 bases and J 2 bases, with 12 bases left between them. The CDR3 is 14 amino acids.

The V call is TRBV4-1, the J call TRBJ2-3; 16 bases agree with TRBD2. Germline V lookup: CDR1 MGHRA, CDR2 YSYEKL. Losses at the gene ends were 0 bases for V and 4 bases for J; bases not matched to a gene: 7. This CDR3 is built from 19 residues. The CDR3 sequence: CASSQDPGLAGGSADTQYF. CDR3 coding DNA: TGCGCCAGCAGCCAAGATCCGGGACTAGCGGGAGGGTCGGCAGATACGCAGTATTTT.

The CDR3 sequence is CASSLSGYYYEQYF. CDR3 sequence (DNA): TGTGCCAGCAGTCTCTCAGGGTACTACTACGAGCAGTACTTC. This sequence joins TRBV27 and TRBJ2-7, with a weak D call TRBD1 (5 bases). CDR3 length: 14 residues. The germline V gene has CDR1 MNHEY and CDR2 SMNVEV (reference sequence). The germline V and J ends were trimmed by 5 bases and 3 bases, with 14 bases remaining between them.

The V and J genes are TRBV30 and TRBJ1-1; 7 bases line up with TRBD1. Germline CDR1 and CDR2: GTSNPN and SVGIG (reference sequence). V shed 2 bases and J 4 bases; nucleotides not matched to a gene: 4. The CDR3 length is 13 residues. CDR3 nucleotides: TGTGCCTGGAGTAGGGGGCGGGGCACTGAAGCTTTCTTT. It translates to CAWSRGRGTEAFF.

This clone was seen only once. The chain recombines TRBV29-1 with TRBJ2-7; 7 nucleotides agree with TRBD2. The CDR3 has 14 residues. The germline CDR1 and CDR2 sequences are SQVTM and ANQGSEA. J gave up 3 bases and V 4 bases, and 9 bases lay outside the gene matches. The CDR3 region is CSVVSPSGVYEQYF. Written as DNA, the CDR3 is TGCAGCGTTGTTTCGCCTAGCGGCGTCTACGAGCAGTACTTC.

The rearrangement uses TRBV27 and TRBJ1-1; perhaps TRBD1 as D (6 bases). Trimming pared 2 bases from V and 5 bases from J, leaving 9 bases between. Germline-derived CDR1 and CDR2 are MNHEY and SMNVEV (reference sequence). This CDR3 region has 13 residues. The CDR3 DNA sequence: TGTGCCAGCAGTTTACAGGGGATGACTGAAGCTTTCTTT. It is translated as CASSLQGMTEAFF.

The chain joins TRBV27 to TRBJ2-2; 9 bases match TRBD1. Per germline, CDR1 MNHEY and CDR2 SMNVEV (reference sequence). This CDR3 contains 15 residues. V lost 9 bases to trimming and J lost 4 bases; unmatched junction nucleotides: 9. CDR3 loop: CASKNTGGGTGELFF. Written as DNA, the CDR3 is TGTGCCAGTAAGAACACAGGGGGCGGCACCGGGGAGCTGTTTTTT.

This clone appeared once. CDR3 in DNA: TGTGCCAGCAGGTTAACCGGGGGAGGCTATGGCTACACCTTC. It codes for CASRLTGGGYGYTF. V and J are TRBV28 and TRBJ1-2, with D possibly matching TRBD1 (5 bases). Germline CDR1 MDHEN, CDR2 SYDVKM. CDR3 length: 14 amino acids. The V and J ends lost 6 bases and 4 bases respectively, with 15 bases between them.

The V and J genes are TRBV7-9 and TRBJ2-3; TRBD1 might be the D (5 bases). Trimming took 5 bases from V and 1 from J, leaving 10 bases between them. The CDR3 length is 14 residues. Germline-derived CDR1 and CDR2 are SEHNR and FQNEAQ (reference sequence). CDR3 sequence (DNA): TGTGCCAGCAGCCTGATAGGGGGCACAGATACGCAGTATTTT. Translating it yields CASSLIGGTDTQYF.

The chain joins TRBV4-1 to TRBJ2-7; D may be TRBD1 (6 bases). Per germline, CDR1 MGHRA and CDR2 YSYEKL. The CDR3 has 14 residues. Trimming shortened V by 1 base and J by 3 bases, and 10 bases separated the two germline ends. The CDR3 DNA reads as TGCGCCAGCAGCCAAGGACAGGAGAACTACGAGCAGTACTTC. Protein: CASSQGQENYEQYF.

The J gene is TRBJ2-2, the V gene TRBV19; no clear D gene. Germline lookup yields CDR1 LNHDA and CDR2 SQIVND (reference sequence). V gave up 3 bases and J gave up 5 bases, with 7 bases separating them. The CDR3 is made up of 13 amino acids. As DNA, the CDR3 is TGTGCCAGTAGTATCGTGTTAACCGGGGAGCTGTTTTTT. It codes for CASSIVLTGELFF.

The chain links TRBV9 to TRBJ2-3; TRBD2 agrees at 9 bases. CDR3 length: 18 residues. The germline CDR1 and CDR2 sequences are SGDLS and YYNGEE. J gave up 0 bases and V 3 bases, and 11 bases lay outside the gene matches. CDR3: CASSAKPLAGSSTDTQYF. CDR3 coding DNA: TGTGCCAGCAGCGCAAAGCCCCTAGCGGGATCTAGCACAGATACGCAGTATTTT.

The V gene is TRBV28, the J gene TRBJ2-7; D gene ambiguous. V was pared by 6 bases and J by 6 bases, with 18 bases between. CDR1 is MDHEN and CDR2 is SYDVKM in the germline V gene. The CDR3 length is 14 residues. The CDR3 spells CASSRSPPPSEQYF. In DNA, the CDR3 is TGTGCCAGCAGCAGATCCCCGCCTCCTTCCGAGCAGTACTTC.